Listed below are T cell receptor beta chains from one sample, sequenced in a study of blood T cells in healthy people across ages. MiXCR, run by TCRdb on the 5' RACE reads, gives a single entry per CDR3 protein. Here the sample spans about 1.8 million distinct CDR3 sequences, roughly 49% being singletons. The specimen sequenced was blood. The source of these receptors is a woman aged 40-49 years in good health. Each CDR3 is given with its conserved first and last residue. Fields, in order: D gene, V gene, J gene, clone size, CDR3 protein, CDR3 DNA. D genes are given only for firm matches. Clone size is not always given. Where it is, it says once, few, many or a class for expanded clones.

>.|TRBV7-6|TRBJ2-3|many
CASSLMRDTQYF
TGTGCCAGCAGCTTGATGCGAGATACGCAGTATTTT
>.|TRBV5-1|TRBJ1-1|few
CASSLVGGRIGTEAFF
TGCGCCAGCAGCTTGGTCGGGGGGCGCATAGGCACTGAAGCTTTCTTT
>TRBD1|TRBV4-2|TRBJ1-1|few
CASSLWQGAKGNTEAFF
TGTGCCAGCAGCTTATGGCAGGGGGCGAAGGGGAACACTGAAGCTTTCTTT
>.|TRBV7-2|TRBJ2-7|.
CASSPQDVPYEQYF
TGTGCCAGCAGCCCGCAGGACGTGCCCTACGAGCAGTACTTC
>.|TRBV6-2/TRBV6-3|TRBJ1-4|once
CASSWRAGEEKLFF
TGTGCCAGCAGTTGGAGGGCGGGCGAGGAAAAACTGTTTTTT
>.|TRBV5-1|TRBJ1-1|.
CASSTQLGGAGTEAFF
TGCGCCAGCAGCACACAACTTGGGGGAGCGGGCACTGAAGCTTTCTTT
>TRBD1|TRBV7-2|TRBJ1-5|.
CASSSGDRVNQPQHF
TGTGCCAGCAGCTCTGGGGACAGGGTAAATCAGCCCCAGCATTTT
>TRBD1|TRBV6-1|TRBJ2-5|.
CASTLGQGSTETQYF
TGTGCCAGCACTCTAGGACAGGGCAGTACGGAGACCCAGTACTTC
>.|TRBV6-2/TRBV6-3|TRBJ2-7|few
CASSYSGRIYEQYF
TGTGCCAGCAGTTACTCGGGACGGATTTACGAGCAGTACTTC
>.|TRBV6-2/TRBV6-3|TRBJ2-7|.
CASSYGGRGAYNEQYF
TGTGCCAGCAGTTACGGGGGTCGTGGTGCCTACAATGAGCAGTACTTC
>TRBD1|TRBV7-2|TRBJ2-1|few
CASSSRQGWGSNEQFF
TGTGCCAGCAGCTCCCGACAGGGGTGGGGGTCCAATGAGCAGTTCTTC
>TRBD2|TRBV14|TRBJ2-1|.
CASSQPGLAGVNEQFF
TGTGCCAGCAGCCAACCGGGACTAGCGGGGGTGAATGAGCAGTTCTTC
>.|TRBV11-2|TRBJ2-3|few
CASSPRLEGLYF
TGTGCCAGCAGCCCCCGCTTAGAGGGGTTGTATTTT
>.|TRBV15|TRBJ2-7|.
CATSSPGGNSYEQYF
TGTGCCACCAGCAGTCCCGGGGGCAACTCCTACGAGCAGTACTTC
>.|TRBV11-2|TRBJ2-5|few
CASSRWTDQETQYF
TGTGCCAGCAGCCGGTGGACAGATCAAGAGACCCAGTACTTC
>.|TRBV5-1|TRBJ1-1|.
CASSPTWNTEAFF
TGCGCCAGCAGCCCTACATGGAACACTGAAGCTTTCTTT
>TRBD1|TRBV4-3|TRBJ1-2|.
CASSQAGQGLGGYTF
TGCGCCAGCAGCCAAGCCGGACAGGGGCTCGGTGGCTACACCTTC
>.|TRBV29-1|TRBJ2-6|many
CSVEGGRGAGANVLTF
TGCAGCGTTGAAGGGGGAAGAGGAGCTGGGGCCAACGTCCTGACTTTC
>TRBD2|TRBV7-8|TRBJ2-7|.
CASSLAGRDGEQYF
TGTGCCAGCAGCTTAGCAGGGAGGGACGGCGAGCAGTACTTC
>.|TRBV13|TRBJ2-1|.
CASSPPFLDEQFF
TGTGCCAGCAGCCCCCCCTTCTTGGATGAGCAGTTCTTC
>TRBD1|TRBV7-9|TRBJ2-7|few
CASSHRTGDEQYF
TGTGCCAGCAGCCATCGGACAGGGGACGAGCAGTACTTC
>.|TRBV7-2|TRBJ2-3|.
CASNPFGGTDTQYF
TGTGCCAGCAACCCCTTTGGCGGCACAGATACGCAGTATTTT
>.|TRBV6-5|TRBJ1-2|.
CASSYTGQGWGHTF
TGTGCCAGCAGTTACACGGGGCAAGGATGGGGCCACACCTTC
>.|TRBV25-1|TRBJ1-1|.
CASSPSPGRDTHTEAFF
TGTGCCAGCAGTCCCTCACCCGGCAGGGATACTCACACTGAAGCTTTCTTT
>TRBD1|TRBV7-2|TRBJ1-1|.
CASSGGQTMNTEAFF
TGTGCCAGCAGCGGGGGACAGACGATGAACACTGAAGCTTTCTTT
>.|TRBV29-1|TRBJ2-1|few
CSTTDSHEQFF
TGCAGCACAACGGACAGTCATGAGCAGTTCTTC
>TRBD2|TRBV12-3/TRBV12-4|TRBJ2-5|.
CASSRTSGGGEQYF
TGTGCCAGCAGTCGGACTAGCGGGGGCGGTGAGCAGTACTTC
>TRBD2|TRBV10-3|TRBJ2-1|few
CAIGGASGGAGYNEQFF
TGTGCCATCGGGGGTGCTAGCGGGGGGGCCGGGTACAATGAGCAGTTCTTC
>TRBD1|TRBV25-1|TRBJ2-3|many
CASRDRGTSTDTQYF
TGTGCCAGCAGGGACAGGGGAACTAGCACAGATACGCAGTATTTT
>.|TRBV20-1|TRBJ1-2|.
CSAPLGLDDYGYTF
TGCAGTGCCCCCCTCGGACTGGACGACTATGGCTACACCTTC
>TRBD1|TRBV20-1|TRBJ1-2|.
CSANRGTGDYGYTF
TGCAGTGCTAACCGGGGGACAGGGGACTATGGCTACACCTTC
>TRBD1|TRBV18|TRBJ1-2|.
CASSPTAGQPNYGYTF
TGTGCCAGCTCACCGACTGCGGGACAGCCTAACTATGGCTACACCTTC
>.|TRBV20-1|TRBJ1-5|few
CSASRQGIDQPQHF
TGCAGTGCTAGTCGGCAGGGGATCGATCAGCCCCAGCATTTT
>TRBD1|TRBV12-3/TRBV12-4|TRBJ1-5|.
CASSTQGELNQPQHF
TGTGCCAGCAGTACACAGGGGGAGCTCAATCAGCCCCAGCATTTT
>.|TRBV7-2|TRBJ2-3|.
CASSRIRVADTQYF
TGTGCCAGCAGCCGAATAAGGGTAGCAGATACGCAGTATTTT
>.|TRBV7-2|TRBJ2-3|.
CASSRQSYTQYF
TGTGCCAGCAGCCGACAGTCATATACGCAGTATTTT
>TRBD2|TRBV29-1|TRBJ2-5|few
CSVRGLVQETQYF
TGCAGCGTGAGGGGACTAGTACAAGAGACCCAGTACTTC
>.|TRBV7-2|TRBJ2-1|few
CASRPRANEQFF
TGTGCCAGCAGGCCCAGGGCGAATGAGCAGTTCTTC
>.|TRBV5-1|TRBJ2-4|.
CASSPEERGGAKNIQYF
TGCGCCAGCAGCCCCGAAGAACGGGGCGGAGCCAAAAACATTCAGTACTTC
>.|TRBV6-2/TRBV6-3|TRBJ2-1|few
CASSWGQLDYNEQFF
TGTGCCAGCAGTTGGGGTCAGCTAGACTACAATGAGCAGTTCTTC
>.|TRBV3-1|TRBJ1-4|few
CASSQEMWKDEKLFF
TGTGCCAGCAGCCAAGAGATGTGGAAAGATGAAAAACTGTTTTTT
>.|TRBV20-1|TRBJ1-6|.
CSARVEGFGSPLHF
TGCAGTGCTAGAGTGGAGGGATTCGGTTCACCCCTCCACTTT
>.|TRBV15|TRBJ2-7|few
CATSRDPSYNEQYF
TGTGCCACCAGCAGAGATCCCTCCTACAATGAGCAGTACTTC
>TRBD2|TRBV4-1|TRBJ2-7|few
CASSQVGELAGGDEQYF
TGCGCCAGCAGCCAAGTGGGAGAACTAGCGGGGGGCGACGAGCAGTACTTC
>.|TRBV27|TRBJ2-7|.
CASSLERAEQYF
TGTGCCAGCAGTTTAGAGAGGGCCGAGCAGTACTTC
>TRBD2|TRBV20-1|TRBJ2-7|few
CSARVETSLSYEQYF
TGCAGTGCTAGAGTGGAGACTAGCTTATCCTACGAGCAGTACTTC
>.|TRBV28|TRBJ2-2|.
CASSSTGLNTGELFF
TGTGCCAGCAGTTCAACCGGGTTGAACACCGGGGAGCTGTTTTTT
>TRBD1|TRBV4-3|TRBJ2-3|few
CASSRRTGSSTDTQYF
TGCGCCAGCAGCCGGCGGACAGGGAGTAGCACAGATACGCAGTATTTT
>.|TRBV7-2|TRBJ1-6|.
CASSLGGFRSPLHF
TGTGCCAGCAGCTTAGGAGGGTTTCGATCACCCCTCCACTTT
>TRBD2|TRBV4-3|TRBJ2-3|many
CASSQDRGGTDTQYF
TGCGCCAGCAGCCAAGATCGGGGGGGCACAGATACGCAGTATTTT
>.|TRBV6-6|TRBJ2-1|.
CASSYSAEMDNEQFF
TGTGCCAGCAGTTACTCGGCGGAAATGGACAATGAGCAGTTCTTC
>TRBD2|TRBV12-3/TRBV12-4|TRBJ2-3|.
CASSLMLAGGTSTDTQYF
TGTGCCAGCAGTTTGATGCTAGCGGGGGGGACTAGCACAGATACGCAGTATTTT
>.|TRBV5-1|TRBJ1-4|.
CASSFGIKATNEKLFF
TGCGCCAGCAGCTTCGGAATAAAAGCAACTAATGAAAAACTGTTTTTT
>.|TRBV4-1|TRBJ2-3|few
CASSQTHTGSGFYTQYF
TGCGCCAGCAGCCAGACGCACACCGGGTCGGGGTTCTATACGCAGTATTTT